Shown below are 18 T cell receptor beta chains from a single sample sequenced in a study of blood T cells in healthy people across ages. Primed by a sample-barcoded 5' primer and a J-beta primer mix, a second PCR proceeded for roughly 6 to 12 cycles. TCRdb reanalysed the 5' RACE reads using MiXCR and keeps one entry per CDR3 protein. The sample lists hundreds of thousands of distinct CDR3 sequences; about 46% were seen once. Material for sequencing was blood. The receptors here all came from a man aged 80 or over in good health.

In DNA, the CDR3 is TGTGCCAGCAGACTCCGGGACAGGGGCACAGATACGCAGTATTTT. Amino acid sequence: CASRLRDRGTDTQYF. The V gene is TRBV7-8, the J gene TRBJ2-3, with TRBD1 matching 9 bases. CDR1 and CDR2 from the germline V gene are SGHVS and FQNEAQ. The V and J ends lost 6 bases and 1 base, in that order; junction bases with no gene match: 5. This CDR3 is built from 15 residues.

The chain has TRBV12-3 or TRBV12-4 and TRBJ2-3; D is uncertain. CDR3 length: 15 residues. The V end was cut by 2 bases, the J end by 0 bases, with 9 bases between. Here the CDR3 reads CASSLRSPSTDTQYF. CDR3 DNA sequence: TGTGCCAGCAGTTTAAGAAGCCCTAGCACAGATACGCAGTATTTT.

The J gene is TRBJ2-1, the V gene TRBV9; 7 bases match TRBD1. Germline V CDR1 and CDR2: SGDLS, YYNGEE. The CDR3 has 17 amino acids. V was pared by 3 bases and J by 8 bases, with 17 bases of the junction left unmatched. CDR3 in amino acids: CASSAARRDRISDEQFF. The CDR3 DNA follows: TGTGCCAGCAGCGCAGCACGTAGGGACAGAATAAGCGATGAGCAGTTCTTC.

This clonotype occurred a few times. The chain couples TRBV2 to TRBJ1-6; tentatively, D is TRBD1 (5 bases). Trimming stripped 6 bases from V and 5 bases from J, with 14 bases between. Germline V lookup: CDR1 SNHLY, CDR2 FYNNEI. The CDR3 sequence is 15 residues long. CDR3 in amino acids: CASRTGTDHNSPLHF. In DNA form, the CDR3 reads TGTGCCAGCAGAACCGGGACCGACCATAATTCACCCCTCCACTTT.

This clonotype was counted a few times. The chain carries TRBV12-3 or TRBV12-4 and TRBJ1-2; D is undetermined. The V gene lost 5 bases and the J gene lost 4 bases, with 14 bases spanning the gap. The CDR3 runs 14 residues. The CDR3 sequence: CASSTVPSGYGYTF. The CDR3 DNA is TGTGCCAGCAGTACCGTCCCAAGCGGCTATGGCTACACCTTC.

The CDR3 protein is CSARIGQNYGYTF. As DNA, the CDR3 is TGCAGTGCTAGGATTGGACAGAACTATGGCTACACCTTC. The genes are TRBV20-1 and TRBJ1-2; D may be TRBD1 (6 bases). CDR3 length: 13 residues. CDR1 and CDR2 from the germline V gene are DFQATT and SNEGSKA (reference sequence). Trimming left V 3 bases short and J 2 bases short, with 10 bases between.

This clonotype was counted only a few times. J is TRBJ2-1 and V is TRBV9, with TRBD2 matching 15 bases. CDR3 size: 14 residues. V lost 2 bases and J lost 13; bases outside the gene matches: 4. Germline CDR1 reads SGDLS; CDR2 reads YYNGEE. As DNA, the CDR3 is TGTGCCAGCAGCGTCGGACTAGCGGGAGGGCGACAGTTCTTC. As protein: CASSVGLAGGRQFF.

The chain is built from TRBV7-3 and TRBJ2-3; 9 bases are shared with TRBD2. CDR3 length equals 16 residues. In germline, CDR1 is SGHTA, CDR2 FQGTGA. J gave up 3 bases and V 5 bases, and 9 bases lay outside the gene matches. The CDR3 loop is CASSTNGLAGTDTQYF. CDR3 nucleotide sequence: TGTGCCAGCAGCACCAACGGCCTAGCGGGAACAGATACGCAGTATTTT. The entire variable domain, with the rest obtained from reference TRBV7-3 and TRBJ2-3, is as follows: GAGVSQTPSNKVTEKGKYVELRCDPISGHTALYWYRQSLGQGPEFLIYFQGTGAADDSGLPNDRFFAVRPEGSVSTLKIQRTERGDSAVYLCASSTNGLAGTDTQYFGPGTRLTVL.

This clonotype was picked up many times. The V call is TRBV6-6, the J call TRBJ2-7; 7 bases match TRBD1. Germline-derived CDR1 and CDR2 are MNHNY and SVGAGI (reference sequence). J was trimmed by 6 bases and V by 4 bases; bases with no gene match: 3. This CDR3 region has 12 residues. In DNA form, the CDR3 reads TGTGCCAGCAGTTGGGGACAGACCGAGCAGTACTTC. This translates into CASSWGQTEQYF.

This clonotype came up many times. The chain recombines TRBV11-2 with TRBJ2-5; D gene unclear. This CDR3 spans 14 amino acids. CDR1 SGHAT and CDR2 FQNNGV come from the germline V gene. The V end lost 3 bases, the J end lost 3 bases, and 11 bases lay between the germline ends. The CDR3 DNA reads TGTGCCAGCAGCTTTGCCGGGCCGAAAGAGACCCAGTACTTC. It yields the protein CASSFAGPKETQYF.

This clonotype was detected only once. A read error may be the cause here, since a much bigger clone is one base away. The rearrangement joins TRBV10-3 to TRBJ2-6; TRBD1 agrees at 9 bases. The germline V gene encodes CDR1 ENHRY and CDR2 SYGVKD. The CDR3 has 17 residues. This chain's CDR3 is CAVSEFKTGQGTNVLTF. The CDR3 DNA follows: TGTGCCGTCAGTGAGTTTAAAACGGGACAGGGTACCAACGTCCTGACTTTC.

V is TRBV9 and J is TRBJ1-1; TRBD1 matches 10 bases. CDR3 length: 15 residues. The V and J ends lost 3 bases and 4 bases, in that order; junction bases with no gene match: 6. Per germline, CDR1 SGDLS and CDR2 YYNGEE. CDR3 amino acids: CASSEAGTGVTEAFF. The CDR3 bases are TGTGCCAGCAGCGAGGCCGGGACAGGGGTCACTGAAGCTTTCTTT.

There are a few counts of this clonotype. V is TRBV12-3 or TRBV12-4 and J is TRBJ1-4; D unresolved. The CDR3 runs to 11 residues. V was shortened by 6 bases and J by 4 bases, with 3 bases between the two germline ends. The DNA for the CDR3 is TGTGCCAGCAGGTTTAATGAAAAACTGTTTTTT. Protein product: CASRFNEKLFF.

This clonotype turned up a few times. The chain recombines TRBV7-2 with TRBJ2-1; D is ambiguous. The CDR3 has 13 residues. Deletions cut 0 bases from V and 7 bases from J, with 7 bases between. Germline V gene sequence: CDR1 SGHTA, CDR2 FQGNSA. DNA of the CDR3: TGTGCCAGCAGCTTAGCTCCGCGAAATGAGCAGTTCTTC. Its translation: CASSLAPRNEQFF.

About this clonotype: The junction departs from germline at one end; a sequencing error may be responsible. This chain connects TRBV27 to TRBJ2-7; 11 nucleotides align to TRBD2. Germline assignment: CDR1 MNHEY and CDR2 SMNVEV (reference sequence). The CDR3 is 18 residues long. This chain's CDR3 is CACSPHGLAGQSSYEQYF. The CDR3, as DNA: TGTGCCTGCAGTCCCCACGGACTAGCGGGCCAGAGCTCCTACGAGCAGTACTTC.

The gene calls are TRBV5-5 and TRBJ2-1; 9 nucleotides match TRBD2. The DNA end lines up better with TRBJ2-7; the J call may be wrong. The CDR3 extends over 16 amino acids. In germline, CDR1 is SGHKS, CDR2 YYEKEE (reference sequence). The CDR3 DNA reads TGTGCCAGCAGCTTGGAGCTAGCGGGATCCCACAATGAGCAGTACTTC. This codes for CASSLELAGSHNEQYF.

V is TRBV13 and J is TRBJ2-5, with D hard to call. Per germline, CDR1 PRHDT and CDR2 FYEKMQ (reference sequence). The CDR3 consists of 14 residues. V was trimmed by 5 bases and J by 2 bases, leaving 12 bases between them. As DNA, the CDR3 is TGTGCCAGCAGCGAAACCGCCTATCAAGAGACCCAGTACTTC. This codes for CASSETAYQETQYF.

The genes are TRBV6-5 and TRBJ2-3; D gene ambiguous. Trimming left V 5 bases short and J 4 bases short, with 4 bases between. Germline V gene sequence: CDR1 MNHEY, CDR2 SVGAGI. The CDR3 loop spans 11 amino acids. CDR3 region: CASSNSDTQYF. For the CDR3, the DNA is TGTGCCAGCAGTAATTCAGATACGCAGTATTTT.